Below, 14 T cell receptor beta chains from the same sample are listed, as sequenced in a study of naive and memory T cell subsets. The antigens these receptors bind are not known. Study results and limitations: Naive repertoires, especially CD8, held a few larger clonotypes, possibly memory cells re-expressing CD45RA.

Both TRBC1 and TRBC2 were covered by a beta constant-region primer of two equimolar oligonucleotides. Nested alpha and beta constant-region primers with the SP2 primer drove four PCR rounds on ligated cDNA. In TCRdb, the UMI-ligation and nested PCR reads were re-called with MiXCR into one record per CDR3 protein. The sample records 130,000 to 150,000 distinct CDR3 sequences, roughly 20% being singletons. Sequencing input: naive CD4+ T cells from blood. The receptors here all came from a human donor in good health.

This clonotype has ten or more counts. V usage is TRBV28 and J usage is TRBJ2-7, with D possibly matching TRBD1 (5 bases). V lost 2 bases and J 2 bases, leaving 10 bases between the germline ends. The CDR3 contains 14 residues. Looked up from germline, CDR1 is MDHEN and CDR2 is SYDVKM. The CDR3 DNA reads TGTGCCAGCAGTTTACGGCAGGGAACCTACGAGCAGTACTTC. This translates into CASSLRQGTYEQYF.

This clonotype has a count of ten or more. The chain is built from TRBV20-1 and TRBJ2-7; 8 nucleotides match TRBD2. Trimming took 0 bases from V and 1 from J; bases not matched to a gene: 11. The CDR3 consists of 17 residues. Germline lookup yields CDR1 DFQATT and CDR2 SNEGSKA (reference sequence). The CDR3 nucleotides read TGCAGTGCTAGAGATCGGGAGGGGGGGGCACTGTCCTACGAGCAGTACTTC. Residues: CSARDREGGALSYEQYF.

This clonotype was counted only a few times. The gene calls are TRBV19 and TRBJ1-5, with D uncertain. The CDR3 runs 16 residues. V dropped 1 base and J dropped 3 bases, with 13 bases sitting between them. The germline V gene encodes CDR1 LNHDA and CDR2 SQIVND (reference sequence). The CDR3 is CASSIGGRAINQPQHF. In DNA form, the CDR3 reads TGTGCCAGTAGTATAGGAGGTCGGGCAATCAATCAGCCCCAGCATTTT.

This sequence joins TRBV10-2 and TRBJ2-7; weak D call: TRBD1 (6 bases). Between the trimmed V and J ends, which lost 6 bases and 5 bases, there was a span of 11 bases. Germline-derived CDR1 and CDR2 are WSHSY and SAAADI. The CDR3 contains 12 residues. DNA of the CDR3: TGCGCCAGCAGGCAGGGGATAAACGAGCAGTACTTC. It specifies CASRQGINEQYF.

This clonotype was seen many times. V usage is TRBV18 and J usage is TRBJ1-2; 7 positions match TRBD1. Looked up from germline, CDR1 is KGHSH and CDR2 is LQKENI. The CDR3 is made up of 16 amino acids. Trimming cost V 0 bases and J 7 bases; bases outside gene matches: 11. The CDR3 nucleotides read TGTGCCAGCTCACCACCGTACTACAGGGGTAGAGGTGGCTACACCTTC. Protein: CASSPPYYRGRGGYTF.

J is TRBJ2-1 and V is TRBV28; D could derive from TRBD1 or TRBD2 (5 bases each). The CDR3 has 13 amino acids. CDR1 is MDHEN and CDR2 is SYDVKM in the germline V gene. Trimming took off 7 bases at V and 3 bases at J, with 10 bases between the two ends. The CDR3 loop is CASKGPNYNEQFF. CDR3 coding DNA: TGTGCCAGCAAGGGACCAAACTACAATGAGCAGTTCTTC.

Many counts were recorded for this clonotype. The gene calls are TRBV5-1 and TRBJ2-1; perhaps D is TRBD1 or TRBD2 (5 bases each). V lost 2 bases and J lost 6, with 12 bases in between. CDR1 is SGHRS and CDR2 is YFSETQ in the germline V gene. The CDR3 is 14 residues long. The DNA for the CDR3 is TGCGCCAGCAGCTTAACGGCAGGGACCAATGAGCAGTTCTTC. It encodes CASSLTAGTNEQFF.

This rearrangement joins TRBV18 to TRBJ2-7, with 8 bases aligning to TRBD1. The CDR3 runs 14 residues. V lost 6 bases, J lost 3 bases, and 7 bases stayed unmatched. Germline V gene sequence: CDR1 KGHSH, CDR2 LQKENI. The chain's CDR3 is CASSQGQDVYEQYF. The DNA for the CDR3 is TGTGCCAGCTCCCAGGGACAGGACGTCTACGAGCAGTACTTC.

This clonotype has more than one count but fewer than ten. The rearrangement uses TRBV28 and TRBJ2-5; 8 nucleotides agree with TRBD1. The trim removed 6 bases at V and 5 bases at J, leaving 8 bases unmatched. Germline-derived CDR1 and CDR2 are MDHEN and SYDVKM. CDR3 size: 14 residues. The chain's CDR3 is CASRGQGAGETQYF. CDR3 bases: TGTGCCAGCAGAGGTCAGGGGGCAGGGGAGACCCAGTACTTC.

The J gene is TRBJ2-1, the V gene TRBV6-1; 11 positions agree with TRBD2. The CDR3 runs to 16 residues. J lost 8 bases, V lost 4 bases, and 10 bases had no gene match. CDR1 is MNHNS and CDR2 is SASEGT in the germline V gene. In DNA form, the CDR3 reads TGTGCCAGCAGTGTTAGCGGGAGGGCCATGATAGATGAGCAGTTCTTC. It translates to CASSVSGRAMIDEQFF.

There are many counts of this clonotype. This chain connects TRBV6-5 to TRBJ1-6, with D unresolved. The CDR3 contains 16 residues. Germline V lookup: CDR1 MNHEY, CDR2 SVGAGI. The ends were cut back, 5 bases at V and 9 bases at J, with 20 bases in the middle. CDR3 nucleotide sequence: TGTGCCAGCAGTCTACCTAGGGCACAGAGGAGTTCACCCCTCCACTTT. The encoded protein is CASSLPRAQRSSPLHF.

This chain links TRBV9 with TRBJ1-2, with 7 bases matching TRBD1. CDR1 and CDR2 from the germline V gene are SGDLS and YYNGEE. CDR3 size: 15 residues. V shed 0 bases and J 4 bases; nucleotides not matched to a gene: 6. The CDR3 DNA sequence: TGTGCCAGCAGCGTAGAGGGGGCGCAGGTCTATGGCTACACCTTC. Its protein is CASSVEGAQVYGYTF.

J is TRBJ1-2 and V is TRBV28; D is unclear. Trimming pared 10 bases from V and 8 bases from J, leaving 20 bases between. From germline, CDR1 is MDHEN and CDR2 SYDVKM. The CDR3 runs to 13 residues. CDR3 protein: CATISFLYGGYTF. The CDR3 region has the DNA TGTGCCACCATAAGTTTTTTATATGGGGGCTACACCTTC.

V is TRBV10-3 and J is TRBJ2-5, with 7 positions matching TRBD2. The CDR3 loop spans 15 amino acids. J lost 0 bases, V lost 4 bases, and 5 bases had no gene match. Germline assignment: CDR1 ENHRY and CDR2 SYGVKD. The CDR3 protein is CAISGASGYQETQYF. As DNA, the CDR3 is TGTGCCATCAGTGGGGCTAGCGGCTACCAAGAGACCCAGTACTTC.